The 2 T cell receptor beta chains listed next were all sequenced from one sample in a study of identical twins. TCRdb re-analysed the 5' RACE reads in MiXCR, keeping a single row per CDR3 protein. The sample records approximately 230,000 distinct CDR3 sequences, 5.5% to 7.5% being singletons. These data were also reused for a study on T cells expressing NK-cell markers.

Input material: CD8+ T cells sorted from blood. These receptors were collected from a woman younger than 30 in good health.

This clonotype has a count of ten or more. In nucleotides, the CDR3 is TGTGCCAGCAGTTATCCAGCAGATACGCAGTATTTT. This gives the protein CASSYPADTQYF. J is TRBJ2-3 and V is TRBV6-2 or TRBV6-3, with D unclear. The CDR3 has 12 residues. Per the germline V gene, CDR1 is MNHEY and CDR2 is SVGEGT. With 3 bases removed from V and 4 bases from J, the gap between germline ends came to 5 bases.

This clonotype was observed a handful of times. V is TRBV20-1 and J is TRBJ1-1; D unclear. The length of the CDR3 is 13 residues. The V end lost 4 bases, the J end lost 5 bases, and 14 bases lay between the germline ends. Germline assignment: CDR1 DFQATT and CDR2 SNEGSKA (reference sequence). CDR3 sequence: CSAKNVDGTEAFF. In DNA form, the CDR3 reads TGCAGTGCTAAAAATGTCGATGGTACTGAAGCTTTCTTT.